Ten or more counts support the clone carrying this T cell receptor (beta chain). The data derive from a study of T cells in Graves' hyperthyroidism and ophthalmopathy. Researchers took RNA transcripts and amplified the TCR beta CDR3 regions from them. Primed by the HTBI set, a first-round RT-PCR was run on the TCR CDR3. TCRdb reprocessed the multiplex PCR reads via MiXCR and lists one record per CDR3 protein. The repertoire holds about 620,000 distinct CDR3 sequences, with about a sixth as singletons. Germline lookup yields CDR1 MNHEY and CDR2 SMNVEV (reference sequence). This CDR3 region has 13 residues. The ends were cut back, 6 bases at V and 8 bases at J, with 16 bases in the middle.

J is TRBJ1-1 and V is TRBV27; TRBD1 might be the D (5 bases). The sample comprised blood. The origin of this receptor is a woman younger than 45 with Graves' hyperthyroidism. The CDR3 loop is CASSLGVRTEAFF. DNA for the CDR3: TGTGCCAGCAGCTTAGGGGTACGAACGGAAGCTTTCTTT.